This T cell receptor beta chain was sequenced during a study of CD8 T cells in Susac syndrome. The study's findings and limits: Susac-specific public clones found in total CD8+ repertoires numbered some 15, and those in CD8+ TEMRA repertoires numbered about five. The study's TCR sequencing and HLA analysis covered a relatively small number of individuals, and the study acknowledged this.

V dropped 5 bases and J dropped 7 bases, with 20 bases sitting between them. This CDR3 contains 15 residues. Per germline, CDR1 SGHVS and CDR2 FQNEAQ. After extraction with the RNeasy kit, roughly 0.5 to 1 ug of the RNA was reverse transcribed using random hexamers. TCRdb reprocessed the immunoSEQ multiplex PCR reads with MiXCR, giving one entry per CDR3 protein. The profile covers some 130,000 distinct CDR3 sequences, with approximately 95% appearing a single time and 0.18% taken by the ten largest. The T cells that were sequenced for TCR beta were CD8+ and CD4+ cells from blood. As regards this clonotype: Its antigen is not known.

The receptor's source is a human donor with Susac syndrome. The chain combines TRBV7-8 with TRBJ1-2, with D hard to call. Input material: CD8+ T cells from PBMCs. DNA for the CDR3: TGTGCCAGCAGCCCCACGGGATCTATGCCGGGTGGCTACACCTTC. Encoded protein: CASSPTGSMPGGYTF.